The T cell receptor (beta chain) under discussion was sequenced for a study of blood T cell repertoires in COVID-19. Study as a whole: COVID-19 samples from acute and convalescent phases originated in the United States, Italy and Spain. PBMCs, B-cell-depleted T cells, or T cells provided the cDNA or gDNA that made up the material.

In the source study's methods: Amplification of reference gene primers was used by the study to estimate nucleated cell counts. Data came from immunoSEQ multiplex PCR; TCRdb stores just in-frame clones and leaves some out. V and J calls and clone size are copied from that table; D and trimming were computed from the DNA. The sample yields over 300,000 clones, roughly nine tenths seen once. V was pared by 1 base and J by 4 bases, with 10 bases between. In germline, CDR1 is MGHRA, CDR2 YSYEKL. The CDR3 extends over 14 amino acids. This TCR was sampled from a man in his forties or fifties with acute or convalescent COVID-19. Sequencing was performed on peripheral blood. The V and J genes are TRBV4-1 and TRBJ1-2; weak D call: TRBD1 (6 bases). The CDR3 sequence is CASSQAEDSYGYTF. In DNA, the CDR3 is TGCGCCAGCAGCCAAGCCGAGGACAGCTATGGCTACACCTTC.